This T cell receptor beta chain was documented in a study of Graves' ophthalmopathy and Graves' hyperthyroidism. Across the study: Peripheral blood was obtained at first diagnosis, ahead of any treatment.

The table lists this clonotype with many counts. Its antigen is not identified. Regarding the study as a whole: Among thyroid clonotypes expanded above 0.001 frequency, most also appeared in blood.

Scientists amplified the TCR beta CDR3 regions from RNA transcripts. HTBI-primed first-round RT-PCR preceded second-round multiplex PCR. TCRdb reprocessed the multiplex PCR reads with MiXCR, giving one entry per CDR3 protein. The table records approximately 500,000 distinct CDR3 sequences, around 14% of them present only once. Uncontrolled infections, pregnancy, lactation or other autoimmune diseases led to patient exclusion. Out of about 9.6 ml of fresh peripheral blood, PBMCs were obtained. Germline values: CDR1 SEHNR, CDR2 FQNEAQ (reference sequence). V shed 3 bases and J 5 bases; nucleotides not matched to a gene: 6. The length of the CDR3 is 15 residues.

The sequence derives from a woman aged 25 to 39 with Graves' ophthalmopathy. Sample: blood. V is TRBV7-9 and J is TRBJ2-5; 10 bases align to TRBD2. Here the CDR3 DNA reads TGTGCCAGCAGCTTCGCCGGGACTAGCGTGGAGACCCAGTACTTC. Its translation is CASSFAGTSVETQYF.